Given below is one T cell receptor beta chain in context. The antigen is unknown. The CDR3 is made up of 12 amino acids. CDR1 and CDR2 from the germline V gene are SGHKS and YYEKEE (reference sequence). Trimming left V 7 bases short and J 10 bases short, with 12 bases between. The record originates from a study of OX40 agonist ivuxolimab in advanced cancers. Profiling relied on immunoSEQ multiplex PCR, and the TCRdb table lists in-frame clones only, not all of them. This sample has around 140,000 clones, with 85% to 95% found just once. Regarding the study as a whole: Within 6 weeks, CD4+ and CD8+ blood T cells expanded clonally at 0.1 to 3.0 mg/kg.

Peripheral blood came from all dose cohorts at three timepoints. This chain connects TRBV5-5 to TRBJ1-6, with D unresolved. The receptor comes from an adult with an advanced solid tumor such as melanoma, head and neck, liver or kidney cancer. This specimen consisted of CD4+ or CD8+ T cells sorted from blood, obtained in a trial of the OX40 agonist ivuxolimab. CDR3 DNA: TGTGCCAGCCAGCGGGAATACTCACCCCTCCACTTT. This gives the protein CASQREYSPLHF.